A single count supports the clone carrying this T cell receptor (beta chain). Original data processing: For nucleated cells, counts were estimated from reference gene primer amplification. TCRdb's table, derived via immunoSEQ multiplex PCR, lists solely in-frame clones and lacks some. V, J and clone size are those of that table, while D and trimming were read from the DNA. Altogether about 230,000 clones are present, approximately 80% being singletons, with the ten largest covering approximately 7.4%. This sample is part of a study of blood T cell repertoires in COVID-19. Background on the study: Sites across the United States, Italy and Spain contributed samples from acute and convalescent COVID-19. T cells, B-cell-depleted T cells, or PBMCs provided the cDNA or gDNA that served as material.

The length of the CDR3 is 12 residues. Germline assignment: CDR1 MNHEY and CDR2 SVGEGT. The V and J ends lost 6 bases and 3 bases respectively, with 9 bases between them. The rearrangement joins TRBV6-2 or TRBV6-3 to TRBJ2-7; D is undetermined. Sequencing was carried out using peripheral blood. The sequence was obtained from a woman between 45 and 65 years old with acute or convalescent COVID-19. This CDR3 is CASSQRDYEQYF. DNA for the CDR3: TGTGCCAGCAGCCAACGAGACTACGAGCAGTACTTC.